One sample yielded the 2 T cell receptor beta chains listed below, sequenced in a study of OX40 agonist ivuxolimab in advanced cancers. The data were produced by immunoSEQ multiplex PCR, yet TCRdb's version contains in-frame clones alone and is incomplete. This table holds approximately 100,000 clones, about 91% found once. The sequencing here drew on CD4+ or CD8+ T cells sorted from blood, taken in a trial of the OX40 agonist ivuxolimab. All receptors derive from an adult with an advanced solid tumor such as melanoma, head and neck, liver or kidney cancer.

The chain uses TRBV4-1 and TRBJ1-2; maybe TRBD1 (6 bases). Trimming removed 3 bases at V and 4 bases at J, with 18 bases between. The CDR3 runs to 16 residues. Germline CDR1 and CDR2: MGHRA and YSYEKL. CDR3 sequence: CASSQGAIGRGYGYTF. Here the CDR3 DNA reads TGCGCCAGCAGCCAGGGGGCGATCGGACGGGGCTATGGCTACACCTTC.

This chain joins TRBV5-1 and TRBJ2-7; 12 nucleotides align to TRBD2. With V trimmed by 0 bases and J by 7 bases, 5 bases remained unmatched. Germline CDR1 and CDR2: SGHRS and YFSETQ. This CDR3 is 15 amino acids long. The CDR3 reads CASSLETSGRREQYF. The DNA of the CDR3 is TGCGCCAGCAGCTTGGAGACTAGCGGGAGAAGGGAGCAGTACTTC. Full variable domain (outside the CDR3, taken from reference TRBV5-1 and TRBJ2-7): KAGVTQTPRYLIKTRGQQVTLSCSPISGHRSVSWYQQTPGQGLQFLFEYFSETQRNKGNFPGRFSGRQFSNSRSEMNVSTLELGDSALYLCASSLETSGRREQYFGPGTRLTVT.